This T cell receptor beta chain was captured by sequencing in a study of T cells in localized non-small cell lung cancer. The study, taken as a whole, reports: Uninvolved adjacent lung had the highest recorded T cell clonality, with tumor below it. Tumor samples were not multi-region, leaving intratumor heterogeneity unexcluded. Paired adjacent lung recovered a median about 60 of the top 100 tumor clones.

This CDR3 spans 15 amino acids. Germline CDR1 and CDR2: SGHTA and FQGNSA. Trimming took 5 bases from V and 8 from J; bases not matched to a gene: 9. To note about this clone: The antigen is undetermined.

Data came from immunoSEQ multiplex PCR; TCRdb stores just in-frame clones and leaves some out. The data hold some 130,000 clones, with about 90% observed a single time. The sequencing used peripheral blood, collected before any cancer treatment. This sequence joins TRBV7-2 and TRBJ1-4; TRBD1 agrees at 9 bases. The sequence came from a female donor of 60 years or more with stage I lung adenocarcinoma. CDR3 nucleotides: TGTGCCAGCAGCCAGGGACAGGGTTGGGGAGAAAAACTGTTTTTT. It codes for CASSQGQGWGEKLFF.